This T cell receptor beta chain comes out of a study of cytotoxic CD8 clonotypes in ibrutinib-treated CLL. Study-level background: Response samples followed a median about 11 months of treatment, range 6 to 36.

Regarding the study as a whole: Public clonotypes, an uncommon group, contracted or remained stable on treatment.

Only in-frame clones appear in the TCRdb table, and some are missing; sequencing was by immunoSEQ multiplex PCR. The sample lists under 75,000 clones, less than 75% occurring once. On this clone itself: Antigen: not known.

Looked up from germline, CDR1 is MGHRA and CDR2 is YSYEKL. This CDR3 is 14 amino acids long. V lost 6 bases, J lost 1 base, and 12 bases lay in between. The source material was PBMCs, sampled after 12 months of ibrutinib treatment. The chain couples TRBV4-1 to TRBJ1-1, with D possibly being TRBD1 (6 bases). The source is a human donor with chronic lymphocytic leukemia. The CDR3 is CASRMPGANTEAFF. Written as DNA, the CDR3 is TGCGCCAGCAGGATGCCGGGGGCGAACACTGAAGCTTTCTTT.